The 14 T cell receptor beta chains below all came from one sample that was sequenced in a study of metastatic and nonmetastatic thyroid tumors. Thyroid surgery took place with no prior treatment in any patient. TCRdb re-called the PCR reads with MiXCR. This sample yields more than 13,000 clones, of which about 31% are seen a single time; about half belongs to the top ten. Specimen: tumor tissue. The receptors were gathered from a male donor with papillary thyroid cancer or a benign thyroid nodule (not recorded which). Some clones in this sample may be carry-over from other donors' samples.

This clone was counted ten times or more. The CDR3 sequence: CASSLTQNNEQFF. CDR3 nucleotides: TGTGCCAGCAGCTTAACACAGAACAATGAGCAGTTCTTC. The rearrangement uses TRBV11-2 and TRBJ2-1; D is uncertain. The CDR3 has 13 residues. Between the trimmed V and J ends, which lost 2 bases and 5 bases, there was a span of 7 bases. The germline V gene has CDR1 SGHAT and CDR2 FQNNGV.

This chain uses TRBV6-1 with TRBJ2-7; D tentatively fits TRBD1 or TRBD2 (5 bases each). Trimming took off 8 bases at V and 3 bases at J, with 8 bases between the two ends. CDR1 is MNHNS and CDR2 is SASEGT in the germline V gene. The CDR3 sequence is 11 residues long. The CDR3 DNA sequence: TGTGCCAGCGAGGGGTTCTACGAGCAGTACTTC. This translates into CASEGFYEQYF.

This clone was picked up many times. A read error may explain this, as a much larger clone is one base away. The CDR3 coding sequence is TGCAGTGCTAGTAGATCCCCGGCGTCCTATTCGTATGGCTACACCTTC. It is translated as CSASRSPASYSYGYTF. The rearrangement joins TRBV20-1 to TRBJ1-2; D gene ambiguous. Trimming left V 3 bases short and J 5 bases short, with 22 bases between. CDR3 length: 16 residues. Germline CDR1 DFQATT, CDR2 SNEGSKA (reference sequence).

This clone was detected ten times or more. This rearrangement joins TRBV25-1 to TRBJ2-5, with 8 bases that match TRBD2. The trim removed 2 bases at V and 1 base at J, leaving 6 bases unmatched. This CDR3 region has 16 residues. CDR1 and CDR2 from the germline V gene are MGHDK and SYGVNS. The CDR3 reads CASSERPGLGQETQYF. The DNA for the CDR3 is TGTGCCAGCAGTGAACGGCCGGGACTAGGCCAAGAGACCCAGTACTTC.

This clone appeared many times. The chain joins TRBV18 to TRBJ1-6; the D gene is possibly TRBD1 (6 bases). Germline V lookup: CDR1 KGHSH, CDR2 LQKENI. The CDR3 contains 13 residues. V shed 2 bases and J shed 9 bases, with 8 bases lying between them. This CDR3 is CASSPGGGSPLHF. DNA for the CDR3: TGTGCCAGCTCACCAGGGGGCGGTTCACCCCTCCACTTT. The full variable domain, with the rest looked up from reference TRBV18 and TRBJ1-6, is NAGVMQNPRHLVRRRGQEARLRCSPMKGHSHVYWYRQLPEEGLKFMVYLQKENIIDESGMPKERFSAEFPKEGPSILRIQQVVRGDSAAYFCASSPGGGSPLHFGNGTRLTVT.

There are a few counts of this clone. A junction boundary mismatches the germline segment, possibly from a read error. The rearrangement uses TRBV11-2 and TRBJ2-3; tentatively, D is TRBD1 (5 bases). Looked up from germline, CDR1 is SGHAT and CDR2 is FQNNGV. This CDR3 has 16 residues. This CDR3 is CASSGPATETTDTQYF. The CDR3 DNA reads TGTGCCAGCAGCGGCCCCGCGACAGAGACCACAGATACACAGTATTTT.

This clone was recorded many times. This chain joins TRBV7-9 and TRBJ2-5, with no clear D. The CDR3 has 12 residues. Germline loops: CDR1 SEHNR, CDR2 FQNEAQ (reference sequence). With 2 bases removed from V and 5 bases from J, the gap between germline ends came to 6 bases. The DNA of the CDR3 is TGTGCCAGCAGCTTATATGAGGAGACCCAGTACTTC. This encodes CASSLYEETQYF.

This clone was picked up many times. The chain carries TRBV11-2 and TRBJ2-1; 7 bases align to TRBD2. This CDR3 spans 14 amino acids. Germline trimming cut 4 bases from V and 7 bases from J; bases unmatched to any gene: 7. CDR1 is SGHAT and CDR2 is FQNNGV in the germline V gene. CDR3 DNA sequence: TGTGCCAGCAGCTATTTGTGGGAGGGGAATGAGCAGTTCTTC. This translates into CASSYLWEGNEQFF.

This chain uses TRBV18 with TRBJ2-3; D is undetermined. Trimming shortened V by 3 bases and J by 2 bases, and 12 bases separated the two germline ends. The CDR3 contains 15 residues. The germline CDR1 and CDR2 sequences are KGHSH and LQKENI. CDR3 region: CASSPLQTVTDTQYF. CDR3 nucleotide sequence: TGTGCCAGCTCACCGCTTCAAACAGTCACAGATACGCAGTATTTT.

The CDR3 DNA follows: TGCAGTGCTCCCGAAGGGGGACCAAAAAACGAGCAGTACTTC. The encoded protein is CSAPEGGPKNEQYF. This chain uses TRBV20-1 with TRBJ2-7; tentative D call: TRBD1 (6 bases). V was pared by 5 bases and J by 5 bases, with 19 bases between. The CDR3 extends over 14 amino acids. The germline V gene encodes CDR1 DFQATT and CDR2 SNEGSKA (reference sequence).

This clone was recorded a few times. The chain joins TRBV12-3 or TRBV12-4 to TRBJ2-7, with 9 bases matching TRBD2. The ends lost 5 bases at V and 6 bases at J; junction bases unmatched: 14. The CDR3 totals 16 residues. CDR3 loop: CASSPPCLREGPEQYF. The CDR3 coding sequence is TGTGCCAGCAGTCCCCCCTGTTTGCGGGAGGGCCCCGAGCAGTACTTC.

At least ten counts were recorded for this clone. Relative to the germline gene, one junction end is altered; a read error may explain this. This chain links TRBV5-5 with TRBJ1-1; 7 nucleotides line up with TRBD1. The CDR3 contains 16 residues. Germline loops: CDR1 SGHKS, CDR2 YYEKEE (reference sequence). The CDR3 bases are TGTGCCAGCAGCTTGGGGCAGGGGGTTGTTAACACTAAAGCTTTCTTT. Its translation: CASSLGQGVVNTKAFF.

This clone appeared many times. CDR3 sequence reads: CAINFRVGAFF. For the CDR3, the DNA is TGTGCCATCAACTTTCGGGTAGGTGCGTTCTTC. V and J are TRBV10-3 and TRBJ2-1; unclear D gene. Germline CDR1 and CDR2: ENHRY and SYGVKD. The CDR3 runs 11 residues. With 7 bases removed from V and 15 bases from J, the gap between germline ends came to 16 bases.

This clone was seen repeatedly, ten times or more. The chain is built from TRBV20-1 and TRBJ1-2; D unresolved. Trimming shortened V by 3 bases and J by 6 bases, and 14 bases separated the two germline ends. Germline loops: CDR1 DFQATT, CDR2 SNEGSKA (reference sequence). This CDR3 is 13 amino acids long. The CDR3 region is CSARDFRRHGYTF. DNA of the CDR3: TGCAGTGCTAGGGACTTCCGAAGACATGGCTACACCTTC.